These 15 T cell receptor beta chains came from one sample sequenced in a study of blood T cell repertoires in COVID-19. Method: immunoSEQ multiplex PCR; TCRdb's copy keeps in-frame clones and lacks some. The sample yields 150,000 to 200,000 clones, about nine tenths seen once. Sequencing was carried out using peripheral blood. The receptor set was obtained from a man aged 18 to 29 who had recovered from COVID-19.

This chain links TRBV6-2 or TRBV6-3 with TRBJ2-1, with 9 bases that match TRBD2. J gave up 10 bases and V 2 bases, and 3 bases lay outside the gene matches. Germline CDR1 and CDR2: MNHEY and SVGEGT. The CDR3 length is 13 residues. The CDR3 here is CASSYAGLAEQFF. Here the CDR3 DNA reads TGTGCCAGCAGTTACGCCGGACTAGCGGAGCAGTTCTTC.

The V and J genes are TRBV11-2 and TRBJ2-1; TRBD1 might be the D (5 bases). CDR1 and CDR2 (germline): SGHAT, FQNNGV. The CDR3 is 12 amino acids. Trimming removed 5 bases from V and 11 bases from J, with 13 bases in between. CDR3 loop: CASSPPGYKQFF. For the CDR3, the DNA is TGTGCCAGCAGCCCGCCAGGGTATAAGCAGTTCTTC.

The chain links TRBV19 to TRBJ2-1, with TRBD2 matching over 7 bases. The J segment lost 7 bases and the V segment lost 7 bases, leaving 7 bases of the junction unmatched. The germline CDR1 and CDR2 sequences are LNHDA and SQIVND (reference sequence). The CDR3 is made up of 13 amino acids. The CDR3 sequence is CASTRGRGNEQFF. The CDR3 DNA follows: TGTGCCAGTACACGGGGGAGGGGAAATGAGCAGTTCTTC.

This rearrangement joins TRBV7-2 to TRBJ2-7; 11 nucleotides align to TRBD2. Germline CDR1 reads SGHTA; CDR2 reads FQGNSA. V lost 0 bases, J lost 5 bases, and 0 bases stayed unmatched. CDR3 length: 14 residues. The CDR3 DNA reads TGTGCCAGCAGCTTAGCTAGCGGGAGGGACGAGCAGTACTTC. Translated, it gives CASSLASGRDEQYF.

The rearrangement links TRBV19 to TRBJ2-2; the match to TRBD1 covers 12 bases. The CDR3 has 15 amino acids. J gave up 7 bases and V 4 bases, and 4 bases lay outside the gene matches. CDR1 is LNHDA and CDR2 is SQIVND in the germline V gene (reference sequence). CDR3 region: CASSTGQGAVGELFF. The CDR3 nucleotides are TGTGCCAGTAGTACGGGACAGGGGGCGGTCGGGGAGCTGTTTTTT.

The chain recombines TRBV5-1 with TRBJ1-4; TRBD1 is a possible D gene (5 bases). Germline CDR1 reads SGHRS; CDR2 reads YFSETQ. The germline V and J ends were trimmed by 6 bases and 7 bases, with 13 bases remaining between them. The CDR3 is 13 amino acids. The CDR3 spells CASTTVGGEKLFF. As DNA, the CDR3 is TGCGCCAGCACCACAGTGGGGGGTGAAAAACTGTTTTTT.

V is TRBV9 and J is TRBJ1-6; D ambiguous. This CDR3 is built from 15 residues. V dropped 0 bases and J dropped 5 bases, with 9 bases sitting between them. Germline V gene sequence: CDR1 SGDLS, CDR2 YYNGEE. Here the CDR3 reads CASSVEMSNNSPLHF. The CDR3 DNA reads TGTGCCAGCAGCGTAGAGATGAGTAATAATTCACCCCTCCACTTT.

The J gene is TRBJ2-2, the V gene TRBV3-1 (or the pseudogene TRBV3-2); 9 bases match TRBD2. Germline lookup yields CDR1 LGHDT and CDR2 YNNKEL (reference sequence). V trimming: 0 bases; J trimming: 5 bases; junction bases outside the gene matches: 7. The CDR3 extends over 17 amino acids. The CDR3 spells CASSQEVSGSGTGELFF. The CDR3 region has the DNA TGTGCCAGCAGCCAAGAGGTTAGCGGGAGTGGGACCGGGGAGCTGTTTTTT.

The CDR3 coding sequence is TGTGCCAGCACCTCCCCCCTAGCGGGAGGTTGGGAGACCCAGTACTTC. This gives the protein CASTSPLAGGWETQYF. V gene TRBV7-2 combines with J gene TRBJ2-5, with 11 bases lining up with TRBD2. V was pared by 7 bases and J by 5 bases, with 12 bases of the junction left unmatched. Germline V CDR1 and CDR2: SGHTA, FQGNSA. CDR3 size: 16 residues. Drawing the rest from reference TRBV7-2 and TRBJ2-5, the complete variable domain is GAGVSQSPSNKVTEKGKDVELRCDPISGHTALYWYRQSLGQGLEFLIYFQGNSAPDKSGLPSDRFSAERTGGSVSTLTIQRTQQEDSAVYLCASTSPLAGGWETQYFGPGTRLLVL.

The gene calls are TRBV19 and TRBJ1-1; 7 bases are shared with TRBD1. Germline V gives CDR1 LNHDA, CDR2 SQIVND (reference sequence). There are 15 residues in the CDR3. V trimming: 4 bases; J trimming: 1 base; junction bases outside the gene matches: 6. The CDR3 is CASSTPTGKNTEAFF. CDR3 DNA: TGTGCCAGTAGTACACCGACAGGGAAGAACACTGAAGCTTTCTTT. The full variable domain, in which reference TRBV19 and TRBJ1-1 provide the parts outside the CDR3, is DGGITQSPKYLFRKEGQNVTLSCEQNLNHDAMYWYRQDPGQGLRLIYYSQIVNDFQKGDIAEGYSVSREKKESFPLTVTSAQKNPTAFYLCASSTPTGKNTEAFFGQGTRLTVV.

The chain combines TRBV3-1 (or the pseudogene TRBV3-2) with TRBJ1-1; weak D call: TRBD1 (6 bases). The CDR3 covers 18 residues. Germline V CDR1 and CDR2: LGHDT, YNNKEL (reference sequence). V was cut by 1 base and J by 1 base, with 19 bases left in between. CDR3 loop: CASSQAFPGARGNTEAFF. DNA of the CDR3: TGTGCCAGCAGCCAAGCTTTTCCAGGGGCAAGAGGGAACACTGAAGCTTTCTTT.

Comments on this clone: Other nucleotide sequences in the sample specify the same CDR3. V usage is TRBV18 and J usage is TRBJ1-2; D possibly corresponds to TRBD1 (6 bases). V lost 3 bases, J lost 2 bases, and 7 bases lay in between. The germline V gene has CDR1 KGHSH and CDR2 LQKENI. This CDR3 has 13 amino acids. This CDR3 reads CASSPDRNYGYTF. DNA for the CDR3: TGTGCCAGCTCACCCGACAGGAACTATGGCTACACCTTC.

The chain has TRBV27 and TRBJ2-1, with D maybe TRBD2 (7 bases). V lost 7 bases to trimming and J lost 8 bases, with 21 bases between them. The germline gives CDR1 MNHEY, CDR2 SMNVEV (reference sequence). The CDR3 length is 15 residues. This CDR3 is CASNPRGAGTDEQFF. CDR3 nucleotide sequence: TGTGCCAGCAACCCCCGGGGGGCGGGAACGGATGAGCAGTTCTTC.

V is TRBV2 and J is TRBJ2-2; 9 bases agree with TRBD2. Trimming took 6 bases from V and 2 from J; bases not matched to a gene: 4. This CDR3 has 15 amino acids. The germline CDR1 and CDR2 sequences are SNHLY and FYNNEI. This chain's CDR3 is CASRTSGSNTGELFF. Written as DNA, the CDR3 is TGTGCCAGCAGAACTAGCGGGTCTAACACCGGGGAGCTGTTTTTT.

The chain carries TRBV15 and TRBJ2-1; D might be TRBD1 (6 bases). This CDR3 comprises 15 residues. Germline V gene sequence: CDR1 LNHNV, CDR2 YYDKDF (reference sequence). V was trimmed by 5 bases and J by 6 bases, leaving 17 bases between them. In DNA, the CDR3 is TGTGCCACCAGCCCGGAAGTGGGCAGGGGCAATGAGCAGTTCTTC. Translation gives CATSPEVGRGNEQFF.